This TCR beta chain was sequenced during a study of cytomegalovirus exposure and HLA in healthy donors. General study findings and limits: Among TCR beta chains, those listed as cytomegalovirus-associated numbered under 200.

Sequencing was performed with immunoSEQ multiplex PCR; in TCRdb, only in-frame clones are kept and a portion is missing. The data show 220,000 or so clones, around 87% seen once. Notes on this clone: Its specificity is unknown.

The V and J ends lost 5 bases and 8 bases respectively, with 12 bases between them. This CDR3 is 12 amino acids long. Germline-derived CDR1 and CDR2 are MDHEN and SYDVKM. The chain has TRBV28 and TRBJ1-2; D is uncertain. The sample consisted of PBMCs. This receptor was identified in a woman aged 18 to 35 in good health and CMV-seropositive. CDR3 nucleotide sequence: TGTGCCAGCAGTACACCGGAGAAGGGCTACACCTTC. Protein product: CASSTPEKGYTF.